This section outlines one T cell receptor (beta chain) sequence together with its context. The method was immunoSEQ multiplex PCR; TCRdb's version includes in-frame clones alone and lacks a portion of them. The table includes about 200,000 clones, more than 75% detected once. CDR1 and CDR2 (germline): MNHEY, SVGEGT. The germline V and J ends were trimmed by 4 bases and 2 bases, with 18 bases remaining between them. There are 17 residues in the CDR3. The data belong to a study of blood T cell repertoires in COVID-19. Study in general: PBMCs, B-cell-depleted T cells, or T cells provided the cDNA or gDNA that made up the material.

The receptor was isolated from a man in his 60s with acute or convalescent COVID-19. This sequence joins TRBV6-2 or TRBV6-3 and TRBJ1-3; no firm D call. Sequenced: peripheral blood. The CDR3 DNA is TGTGCCAGCAGTTCCACCTTGGCGGGGAGGACTGGAAACACCATATATTTT. Translated, it gives CASSSTLAGRTGNTIYF.